The clone carrying this T cell receptor (beta chain) was seen at least ten times. The CDR3 runs to 16 residues. The ends lost 3 bases at V and 1 base at J; junction bases unmatched: 4. Germline CDR1 and CDR2: LNHNV and YYDKDF (reference sequence). Transcripts of RNA were the source for amplifying TCR beta CDR3 regions. Amplification began with first-round RT-PCR using HTBI primers, then second-round multiplex PCR was performed. Each CDR3 protein gets one entry after TCRdb re-called the multiplex PCR reads with MiXCR. Here the sample spans 620,000 or so distinct CDR3 sequences, about 24% being singletons. These data belong to a study of Graves' ophthalmopathy and Graves' hyperthyroidism. Whole-study context: Upon initial diagnosis and before any treatment, peripheral blood was collected.

J is TRBJ2-5 and V is TRBV15; TRBD2 aligns across 11 bases. The TCR sequence derives from a woman younger than 35 with stable Graves' hyperthyroidism. Some clones in this sample may be carry-over from other donors' samples. The sequencing input was peripheral blood. CDR3 amino acids: CATSSPGLAAQETQYF. For the CDR3, the DNA is TGTGCCACCAGCAGCCCGGGACTAGCGGCCCAAGAGACCCAGTACTTC.